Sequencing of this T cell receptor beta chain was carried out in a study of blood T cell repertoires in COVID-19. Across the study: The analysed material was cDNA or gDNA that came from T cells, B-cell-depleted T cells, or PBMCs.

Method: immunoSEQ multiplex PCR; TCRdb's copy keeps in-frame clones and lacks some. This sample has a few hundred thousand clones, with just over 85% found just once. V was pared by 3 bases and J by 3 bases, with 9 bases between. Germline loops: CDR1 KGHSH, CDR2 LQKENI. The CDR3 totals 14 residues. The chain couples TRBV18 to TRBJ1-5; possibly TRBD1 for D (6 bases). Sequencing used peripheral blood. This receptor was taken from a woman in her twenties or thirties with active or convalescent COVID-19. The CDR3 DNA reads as TGTGCCAGCTCACCTTCAGGGGACAATCAGCCCCAGCATTTT. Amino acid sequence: CASSPSGDNQPQHF.